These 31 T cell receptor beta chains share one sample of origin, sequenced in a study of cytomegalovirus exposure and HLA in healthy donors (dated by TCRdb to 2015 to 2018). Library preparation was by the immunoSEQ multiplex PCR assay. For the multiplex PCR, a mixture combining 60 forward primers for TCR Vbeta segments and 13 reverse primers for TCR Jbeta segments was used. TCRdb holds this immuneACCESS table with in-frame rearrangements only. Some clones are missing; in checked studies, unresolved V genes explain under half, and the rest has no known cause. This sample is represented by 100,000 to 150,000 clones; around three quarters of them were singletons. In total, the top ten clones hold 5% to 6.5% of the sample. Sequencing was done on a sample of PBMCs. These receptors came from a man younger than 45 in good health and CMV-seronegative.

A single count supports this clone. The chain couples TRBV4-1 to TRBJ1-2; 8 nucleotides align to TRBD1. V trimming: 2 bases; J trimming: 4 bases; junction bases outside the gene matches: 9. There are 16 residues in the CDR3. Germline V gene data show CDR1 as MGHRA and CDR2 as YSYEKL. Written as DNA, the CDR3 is TGCGCCAGCAGCCAACCGCCTCCAGGACAGGGCTATGGCTACACCTTC. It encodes CASSQPPPGQGYGYTF.

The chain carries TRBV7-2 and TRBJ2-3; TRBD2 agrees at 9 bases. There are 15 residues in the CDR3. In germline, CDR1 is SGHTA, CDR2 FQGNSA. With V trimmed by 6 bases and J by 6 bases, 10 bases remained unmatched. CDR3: CASSSSGGPGDTQYF. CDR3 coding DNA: TGTGCCAGCAGTTCGAGCGGGGGGCCGGGGGATACGCAGTATTTT.

Written as DNA, the CDR3 is TGTGCCAGCAGCCACCCCGGGAGCGGGAAGGTCGATGAGCAGTTCTTC. This sequence encodes CASSHPGSGKVDEQFF. V and J are TRBV14 and TRBJ2-1; TRBD2 aligns across 7 bases. The CDR3 spans 16 residues. J lost 8 bases, V lost 3 bases, and 13 bases had no gene match. Germline lookup yields CDR1 SGHDN and CDR2 FVKESK.

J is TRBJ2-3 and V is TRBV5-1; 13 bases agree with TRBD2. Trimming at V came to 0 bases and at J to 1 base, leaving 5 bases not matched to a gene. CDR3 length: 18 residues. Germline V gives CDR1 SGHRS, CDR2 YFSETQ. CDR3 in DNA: TGCGCCAGCAGCTTGGGGACTAGCGGGGGAGTCGGCACAGATACGCAGTATTTT. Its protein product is CASSLGTSGGVGTDTQYF.

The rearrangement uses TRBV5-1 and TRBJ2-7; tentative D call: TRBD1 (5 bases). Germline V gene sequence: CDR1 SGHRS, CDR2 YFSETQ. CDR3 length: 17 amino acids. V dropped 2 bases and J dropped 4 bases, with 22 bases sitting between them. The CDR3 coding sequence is TGCGCCAGCAGCTTAAGGCCGTGGCAGGGAATGTTATACGAGCAGTACTTC. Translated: CASSLRPWQGMLYEQYF.

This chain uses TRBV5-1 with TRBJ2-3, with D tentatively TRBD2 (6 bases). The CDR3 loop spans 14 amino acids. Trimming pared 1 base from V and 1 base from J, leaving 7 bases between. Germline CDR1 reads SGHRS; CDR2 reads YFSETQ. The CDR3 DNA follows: TGCGCCAGCAGCTTGTGGGGGGGCACAGATACGCAGTATTTT. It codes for CASSLWGGTDTQYF.

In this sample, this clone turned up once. The CDR3, as DNA: TGCGCCAGCAGCTTGGCAGCAGGGGTGAGCTACGAGCAGTACTTC. As protein: CASSLAAGVSYEQYF. The J gene is TRBJ2-7, the V gene TRBV5-1, with D tentatively TRBD1 (6 bases). V dropped 0 bases and J dropped 3 bases, with 13 bases sitting between them. This CDR3 comprises 15 residues. From germline, CDR1 is SGHRS and CDR2 YFSETQ.

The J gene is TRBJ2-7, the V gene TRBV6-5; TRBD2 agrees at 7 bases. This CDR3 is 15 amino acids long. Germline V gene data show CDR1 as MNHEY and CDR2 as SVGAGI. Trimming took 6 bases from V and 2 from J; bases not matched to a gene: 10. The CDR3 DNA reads TGTGCCAGCAGGGATGAAGCGGGGCCCCCCTACGAGCAGTACTTC. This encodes CASRDEAGPPYEQYF.

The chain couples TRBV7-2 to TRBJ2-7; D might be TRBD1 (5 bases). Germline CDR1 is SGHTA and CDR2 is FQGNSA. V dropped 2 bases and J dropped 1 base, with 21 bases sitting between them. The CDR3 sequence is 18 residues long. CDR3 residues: CASSLPSAGYLPSYEQYF. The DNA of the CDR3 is TGTGCCAGCAGCTTACCATCCGCAGGGTACCTTCCGTCCTACGAGCAGTACTTC.

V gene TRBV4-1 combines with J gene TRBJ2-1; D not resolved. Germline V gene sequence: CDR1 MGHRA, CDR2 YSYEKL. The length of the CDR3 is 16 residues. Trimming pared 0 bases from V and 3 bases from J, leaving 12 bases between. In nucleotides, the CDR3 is TGCGCCAGCAGCCAAGAGAGAGGTTCGGGCTACAATGAGCAGTTCTTC. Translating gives CASSQERGSGYNEQFF.

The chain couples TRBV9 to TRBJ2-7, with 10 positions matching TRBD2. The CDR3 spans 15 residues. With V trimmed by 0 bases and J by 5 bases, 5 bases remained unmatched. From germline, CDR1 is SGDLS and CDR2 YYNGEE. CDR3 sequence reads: CASSVVQRGGHEQYF. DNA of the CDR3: TGTGCCAGCAGCGTAGTTCAGCGGGGGGGCCACGAGCAGTACTTC.

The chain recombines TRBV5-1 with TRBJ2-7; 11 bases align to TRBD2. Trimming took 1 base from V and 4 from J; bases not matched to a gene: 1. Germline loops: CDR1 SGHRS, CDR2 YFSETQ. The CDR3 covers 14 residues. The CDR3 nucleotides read TGCGCCAGCAGCTTGACTAGCGGGAGTTACGAGCAGTACTTC. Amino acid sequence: CASSLTSGSYEQYF. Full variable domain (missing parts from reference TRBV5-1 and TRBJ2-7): KAGVTQTPRYLIKTRGQQVTLSCSPISGHRSVSWYQQTPGQGLQFLFEYFSETQRNKGNFPGRFSGRQFSNSRSEMNVSTLELGDSALYLCASSLTSGSYEQYFGPGTRLTVT.

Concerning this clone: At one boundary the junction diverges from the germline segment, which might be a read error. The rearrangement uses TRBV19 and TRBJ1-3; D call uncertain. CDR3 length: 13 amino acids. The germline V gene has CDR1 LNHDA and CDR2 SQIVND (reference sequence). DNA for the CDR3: TGTGCTAGTAGGGTATCGGCTGGAAACACCATATATTTT. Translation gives CASRVSAGNTIYF.

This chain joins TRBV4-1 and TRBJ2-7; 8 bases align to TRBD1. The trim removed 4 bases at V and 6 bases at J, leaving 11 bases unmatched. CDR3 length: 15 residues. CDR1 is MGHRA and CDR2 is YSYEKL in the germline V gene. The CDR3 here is CASSPTPTGDVEQYF. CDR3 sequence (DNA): TGCGCCAGCAGCCCTACCCCGACAGGGGATGTCGAGCAGTACTTC.

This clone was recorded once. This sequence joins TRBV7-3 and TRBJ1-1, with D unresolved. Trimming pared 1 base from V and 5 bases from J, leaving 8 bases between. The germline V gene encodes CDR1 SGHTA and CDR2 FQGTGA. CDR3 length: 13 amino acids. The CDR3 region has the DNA TGTGCCAGCAGCTTAATGGCGGAGACTGAAGCTTTCTTT. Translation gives CASSLMAETEAFF.

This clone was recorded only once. The CDR3 DNA reads TGTGCCAGCTCACCTAGCGTCTACGAGCAGTACTTC. Its translation: CASSPSVYEQYF. The V and J genes are TRBV18 and TRBJ2-7, with D maybe TRBD2 (5 bases). CDR1 is KGHSH and CDR2 is LQKENI in the germline V gene. The germline V and J ends were trimmed by 3 bases and 3 bases, with 6 bases remaining between them. This CDR3 spans 12 amino acids.

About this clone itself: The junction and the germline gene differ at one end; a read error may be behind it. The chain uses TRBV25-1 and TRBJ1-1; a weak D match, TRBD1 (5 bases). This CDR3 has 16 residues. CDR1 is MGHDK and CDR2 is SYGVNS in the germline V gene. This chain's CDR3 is CASSGQGSKGNAEAFF. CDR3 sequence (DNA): TGTGCCAGCAGTGGTCAGGGATCGAAGGGGAACGCTGAAGCTTTCTTT.

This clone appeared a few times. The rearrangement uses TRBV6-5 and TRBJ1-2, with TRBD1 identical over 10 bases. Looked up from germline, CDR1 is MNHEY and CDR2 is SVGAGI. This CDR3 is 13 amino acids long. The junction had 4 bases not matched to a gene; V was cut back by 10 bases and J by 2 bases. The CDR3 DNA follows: TGTGCCACTCGGACAGGGGGGAACTATGGCTACACCTTC. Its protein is CATRTGGNYGYTF.

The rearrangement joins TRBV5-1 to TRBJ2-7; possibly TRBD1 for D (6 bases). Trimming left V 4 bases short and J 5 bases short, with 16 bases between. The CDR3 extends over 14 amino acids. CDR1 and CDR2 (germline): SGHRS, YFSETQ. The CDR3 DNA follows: TGCGCCAGCAGCAGAGCACAGGGTCCCGACGAGCAGTACTTC. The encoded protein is CASSRAQGPDEQYF. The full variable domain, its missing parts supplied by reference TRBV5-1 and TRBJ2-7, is KAGVTQTPRYLIKTRGQQVTLSCSPISGHRSVSWYQQTPGQGLQFLFEYFSETQRNKGNFPGRFSGRQFSNSRSEMNVSTLELGDSALYLCASSRAQGPDEQYFGPGTRLTVT.

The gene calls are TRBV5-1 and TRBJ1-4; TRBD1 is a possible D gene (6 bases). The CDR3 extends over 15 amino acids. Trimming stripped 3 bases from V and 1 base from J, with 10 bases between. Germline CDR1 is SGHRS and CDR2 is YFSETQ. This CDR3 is CASSYSGVTNEKLFF. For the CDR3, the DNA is TGCGCCAGCAGCTACTCAGGGGTAACTAATGAAAAACTGTTTTTT.

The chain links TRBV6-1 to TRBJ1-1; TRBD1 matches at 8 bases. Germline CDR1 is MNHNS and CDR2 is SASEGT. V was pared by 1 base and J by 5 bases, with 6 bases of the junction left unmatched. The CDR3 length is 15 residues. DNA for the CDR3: TGTGCCAGCAGTGAAGATCCAGGGGGCATTACTGAAGCTTTCTTT. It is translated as CASSEDPGGITEAFF.

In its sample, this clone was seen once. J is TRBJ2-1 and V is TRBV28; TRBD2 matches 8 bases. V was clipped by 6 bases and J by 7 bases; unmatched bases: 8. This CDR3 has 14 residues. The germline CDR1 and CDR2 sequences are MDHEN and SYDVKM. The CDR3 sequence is CASRLGTRWNEQFF. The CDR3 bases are TGTGCCAGCAGACTCGGGACTAGATGGAATGAGCAGTTCTTC.

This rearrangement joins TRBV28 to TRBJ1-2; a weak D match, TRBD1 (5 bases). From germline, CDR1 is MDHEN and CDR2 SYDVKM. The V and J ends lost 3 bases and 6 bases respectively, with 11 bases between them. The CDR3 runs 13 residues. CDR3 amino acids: CASSFSGFHGYTF. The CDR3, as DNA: TGTGCCAGCAGTTTTTCAGGGTTTCATGGCTACACCTTC.

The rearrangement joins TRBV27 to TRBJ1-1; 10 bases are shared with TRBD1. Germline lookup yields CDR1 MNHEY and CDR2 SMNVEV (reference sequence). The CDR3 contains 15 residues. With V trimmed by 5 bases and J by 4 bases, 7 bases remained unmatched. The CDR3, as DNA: TGTGCCAGCAGTCCCCGGCGGACAGGGGGCACTGAAGCTTTCTTT. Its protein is CASSPRRTGGTEAFF.

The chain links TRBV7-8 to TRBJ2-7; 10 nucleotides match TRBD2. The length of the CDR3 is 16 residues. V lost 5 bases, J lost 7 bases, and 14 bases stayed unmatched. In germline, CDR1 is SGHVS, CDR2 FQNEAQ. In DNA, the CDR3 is TGTGCCAGCAGCGGACGGCTACTTAGCGGGAGGTGGGAGCAGTACTTC. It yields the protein CASSGRLLSGRWEQYF. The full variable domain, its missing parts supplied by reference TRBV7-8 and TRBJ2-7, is GAGVSQSPRYKVAKRGQDVALRCDPISGHVSLFWYQQALGQGPEFLTYFQNEAQLDKSGLPSDRFFAERPEGSVSTLKIQRTQQEDSAVYLCASSGRLLSGRWEQYFGPGTRLTVT.

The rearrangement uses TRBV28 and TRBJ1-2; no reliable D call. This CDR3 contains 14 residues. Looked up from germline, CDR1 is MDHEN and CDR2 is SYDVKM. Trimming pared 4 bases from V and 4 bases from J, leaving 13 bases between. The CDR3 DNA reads TGTGCCAGCAGTTCGCCCAATGAGCGCTATGGCTACACCTTC. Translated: CASSSPNERYGYTF.

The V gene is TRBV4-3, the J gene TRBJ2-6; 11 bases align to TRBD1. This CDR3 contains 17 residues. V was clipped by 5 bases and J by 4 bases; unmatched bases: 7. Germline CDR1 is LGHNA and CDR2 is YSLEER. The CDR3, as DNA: TGCGCCAGCAGCTCATGGACAGGGGGCGACGGGGCCAACGTCCTGACTTTC. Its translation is CASSSWTGGDGANVLTF.

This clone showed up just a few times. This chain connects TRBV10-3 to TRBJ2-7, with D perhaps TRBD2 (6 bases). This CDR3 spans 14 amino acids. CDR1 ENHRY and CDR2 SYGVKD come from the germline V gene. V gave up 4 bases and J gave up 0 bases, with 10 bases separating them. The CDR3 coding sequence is TGTGCCATCAGTGTCCGGGAGAGCTCCTACGAGCAGTACTTC. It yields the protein CAISVRESSYEQYF.

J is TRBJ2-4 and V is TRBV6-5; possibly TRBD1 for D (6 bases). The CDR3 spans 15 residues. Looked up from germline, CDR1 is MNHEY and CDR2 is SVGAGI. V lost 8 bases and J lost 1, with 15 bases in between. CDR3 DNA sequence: TGTGCCAGCCAGCGTGTGCAGGGGGCCAAAAACATTCAGTACTTC. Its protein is CASQRVQGAKNIQYF.

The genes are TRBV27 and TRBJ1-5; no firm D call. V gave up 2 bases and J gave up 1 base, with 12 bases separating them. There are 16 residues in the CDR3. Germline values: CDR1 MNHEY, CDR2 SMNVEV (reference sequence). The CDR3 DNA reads TGTGCCAGCAGTTTACGGCAAGGAGGGAGCAATCAGCCCCAGCATTTT. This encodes CASSLRQGGSNQPQHF.

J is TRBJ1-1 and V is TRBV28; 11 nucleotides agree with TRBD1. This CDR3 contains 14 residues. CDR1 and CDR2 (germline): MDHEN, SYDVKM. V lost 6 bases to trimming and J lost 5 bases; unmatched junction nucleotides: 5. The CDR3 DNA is TGTGCCAGCAGCAGGACAGGGGGCGGGACTGAAGCTTTCTTT. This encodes CASSRTGGGTEAFF.